This passage covers 25 T cell receptor beta chains from one sample sequenced in a study of T cell repertoires in ileal Crohn's disease. Before sorting, lamina propria lymphocytes were separated from surgical specimens by density gradient. TCRdb's copy holds only in-frame clones and misses some; the assay was immunoSEQ multiplex PCR. The repertoire consists of more than 5,500 clones, with 88% occurring once and the leading ten covering around 0.8%. The specimen sequenced was CD4+ T cells from ileum. The source of these receptors is an adult with Crohn's disease. Some clones in this sample may be carry-over from other donors' samples.

The table lists this clone with a count of one. The chain carries TRBV11-3 and TRBJ2-1; 8 bases are a match to TRBD1. Losses at the gene ends were 1 base for V and 4 bases for J; bases not matched to a gene: 3. The CDR3 length is 15 residues. CDR1 and CDR2 from the germline V gene are SGHNT and YENEEA. CDR3 in amino acids: CASSLGGQGYNEQFF. The CDR3 bases are TGTGCCAGCAGCTTAGGTGGACAGGGATACAATGAGCAGTTCTTC. The full variable domain, in which reference TRBV11-3 and TRBJ2-1 provide the parts outside the CDR3, is EAGVVQSPRYKIIEKKQPVAFWCNPISGHNTLYWYLQNLGQGPELLIRYENEEAVDDSQLPKDRFSAERLKGVDSTLKIQPAELGDSAVYLCASSLGGQGYNEQFFGPGTRLTVL.

This chain joins TRBV4-3 and TRBJ2-6; D may be TRBD1 (6 bases). V dropped 1 base and J dropped 1 base, with 8 bases sitting between them. Germline-derived CDR1 and CDR2 are LGHNA and YSLEER. This CDR3 region has 16 residues. This chain's CDR3 is CASSQVRGSGANVLTF. DNA of the CDR3: TGCGCCAGCAGCCAAGTCAGGGGTTCTGGGGCCAACGTCCTGACTTTC.

V usage is TRBV6-6 and J usage is TRBJ2-5; 7 nucleotides agree with TRBD1. V was pared by 7 bases and J by 4 bases, with 6 bases of the junction left unmatched. Germline V gives CDR1 MNHNY, CDR2 SVGAGI (reference sequence). There are 13 residues in the CDR3. The CDR3, as DNA: TGTGCCAGCAATCGGGACAGAAGAGAGACCCAGTACTTC. Translating gives CASNRDRRETQYF.

The chain employs TRBV9 and TRBJ2-5; 10 bases map to TRBD1. CDR3 length equals 16 residues. J gave up 2 bases and V 2 bases, and 6 bases lay outside the gene matches. CDR1 SGDLS and CDR2 YYNGEE come from the germline V gene. The CDR3 DNA is TGTGCCAGCAGCGTTGGGACAGGGGCGACTCAAGAGACCCAGTACTTC. Translated: CASSVGTGATQETQYF.

The chain carries TRBV12-5 and TRBJ1-5, with D uncertain. Deletions cut 6 bases from V and 7 bases from J, with 7 bases between. The germline CDR1 and CDR2 sequences are LGHNT and FRNRAP. The CDR3 consists of 11 residues. In DNA form, the CDR3 reads TGTGCTAGTGGCCCTAACCAGCCCCAGCATTTT. Protein product: CASGPNQPQHF.

This chain connects TRBV7-9 to TRBJ2-1; 12 nucleotides agree with TRBD2. J was trimmed by 6 bases and V by 3 bases; bases with no gene match: 0. CDR1 is SEHNR, CDR2 FQNEAQ, per germline (reference sequence). This CDR3 has 14 residues. CDR3: CASSLTSGSNEQFF. The CDR3, as DNA: TGTGCCAGCAGCTTGACTAGCGGGAGCAATGAGCAGTTCTTC.

The chain links TRBV28 to TRBJ2-7; 9 bases line up with TRBD1. V was pared by 4 bases and J by 2 bases, with 12 bases of the junction left unmatched. Looked up from germline, CDR1 is MDHEN and CDR2 is SYDVKM. This CDR3 has 17 residues. CDR3 DNA: TGTGCCAGCAGTTACACACTTTCGGGGACAGGGACCTACGAGCAGTACTTC. Its translation: CASSYTLSGTGTYEQYF.

The V and J genes are TRBV19 and TRBJ1-2, with 7 bases fitting TRBD1. This CDR3 comprises 13 residues. In germline, CDR1 is LNHDA, CDR2 SQIVND (reference sequence). Trimming took 3 bases from V and 6 from J; bases not matched to a gene: 4. The CDR3 reads CASSIRQGDGYTF. CDR3 sequence (DNA): TGTGCCAGTAGTATTCGACAGGGAGATGGCTACACCTTC.

This clone was seen a single time. The chain recombines TRBV13 with TRBJ2-3, with 16 bases lining up with TRBD2. This CDR3 is built from 16 residues. Trimming cost V 4 bases and J 4 bases; bases outside gene matches: 2. Germline CDR1 reads PRHDT; CDR2 reads FYEKMQ (reference sequence). The DNA for the CDR3 is TGTGCCAGCAGCTCCGGGACTAGCGGGAGGGCAGATACGCAGTATTTT. Amino acids: CASSSGTSGRADTQYF.

This chain links TRBV15 with TRBJ2-1; 7 bases agree with TRBD2. Germline V CDR1 and CDR2: LNHNV, YYDKDF (reference sequence). With V trimmed by 1 base and J by 2 bases, 2 bases remained unmatched. The length of the CDR3 is 15 residues. The CDR3 sequence is CATSRGAGAYNEQFF. In DNA form, the CDR3 reads TGTGCCACCAGCAGAGGTGCGGGGGCCTACAATGAGCAGTTCTTC. Filled out from reference TRBV15 and TRBJ2-1, the complete variable domain reads DAMVIQNPRYQVTQFGKPVTLSCSQTLNHNVMYWYQQKSSQAPKLLFHYYDKDFNNEADTPDNFQSRRPNTSFCFLDIRSPGLGDTAMYLCATSRGAGAYNEQFFGPGTRLTVL.

J is TRBJ2-5 and V is TRBV7-9, with 16 bases lining up with TRBD2. V lost 3 bases and J lost 5; bases outside the gene matches: 0. Germline V gene lookup returns CDR1 SEHNR and CDR2 FQNEAQ (reference sequence). CDR3 length: 15 amino acids. CDR3 sequence: CASSLGLAGGETQYF. The CDR3 DNA is TGTGCCAGCAGCTTGGGACTAGCGGGAGGGGAGACCCAGTACTTC.

The J gene is TRBJ2-1, the V gene TRBV7-8; TRBD1 is a possible D gene (6 bases). Looked up from germline, CDR1 is SGHVS and CDR2 is FQNEAQ. The CDR3 extends over 13 amino acids. With 4 bases removed from V and 7 bases from J, the gap between germline ends came to 11 bases. The CDR3 bases are TGTGCCAGCAGCTCGTCTAGGGGGAATGAGCAGTTCTTC. Encoded protein: CASSSSRGNEQFF.

The chain is built from TRBV7-9 and TRBJ1-4, with a possible D match to TRBD1 (5 bases). This CDR3 spans 17 amino acids. The V gene's germline CDR1 is SEHNR and CDR2 FQNEAQ (reference sequence). Trimming cost V 5 bases and J 0 bases, with 16 bases left between them. The CDR3 nucleotides read TGTGCCAGCAGCCCCCTTGGGGGGTCGACAACTAATGAAAAACTGTTTTTT. Translating it yields CASSPLGGSTTNEKLFF.

The chain links TRBV5-1 to TRBJ2-3, with a weak D call TRBD1 (5 bases). This CDR3 comprises 13 residues. The V gene lost 4 bases and the J gene lost 7 bases, with 13 bases spanning the gap. Germline CDR1 reads SGHRS; CDR2 reads YFSETQ. The CDR3 sequence: CASSDTDTHTQYF. The CDR3 nucleotides read TGCGCCAGCAGCGATACGGACACCCATACGCAGTATTTT.

The rearrangement links TRBV19 to TRBJ2-2, with 7 bases matching TRBD2. The J segment lost 2 bases and the V segment lost 9 bases, leaving 9 bases of the junction unmatched. This CDR3 spans 15 amino acids. Germline CDR1 and CDR2: LNHDA and SQIVND (reference sequence). The CDR3 loop is CASHTGTTNTGELFF. In DNA, the CDR3 is TGTGCCAGCCATACCGGGACTACAAACACCGGGGAGCTGTTTTTT.

The chain employs TRBV5-5 and TRBJ2-7, with 11 bases fitting TRBD1. The CDR3 covers 15 residues. Losses at the gene ends were 0 bases for V and 3 bases for J; bases not matched to a gene: 2. From germline, CDR1 is SGHKS and CDR2 YYEKEE (reference sequence). CDR3 sequence: CASSLVGQGVYEQYF. CDR3 DNA sequence: TGTGCCAGCAGCTTGGTGGGACAGGGGGTCTACGAGCAGTACTTC.

This clone has a handful of counts. The J gene is TRBJ2-7, the V gene TRBV28, with TRBD1 matching 7 bases. Trimming at V came to 7 bases and at J to 1 base, leaving 10 bases not matched to a gene. Germline V gene data show CDR1 as MDHEN and CDR2 as SYDVKM. This CDR3 is 15 amino acids long. CDR3 DNA: TGTGCCAGCAAGCGAGGGACAGTCGATTCCTACGAGCAGTACTTC. Translating it yields CASKRGTVDSYEQYF.

The gene calls are TRBV18 and TRBJ2-3; perhaps TRBD2 as D (6 bases). The CDR3 runs 16 residues. Trimming cost V 1 base and J 0 bases, with 11 bases left between them. Germline loops: CDR1 KGHSH, CDR2 LQKENI. The CDR3 reads CASSPRLGTSTDTQYF. DNA for the CDR3: TGTGCCAGCTCACCACGGCTCGGGACTAGCACAGATACGCAGTATTTT.

This chain uses TRBV7-8 with TRBJ1-1, with 7 bases that match TRBD1. J was trimmed by 5 bases and V by 4 bases; bases with no gene match: 7. Germline lookup yields CDR1 SGHVS and CDR2 FQNEAQ. CDR3 length equals 14 residues. In DNA, the CDR3 is TGTGCCAGCAGCTCAACAGGGGCGCGGACTGAAGCTTTCTTT. Translation: CASSSTGARTEAFF. Full variable domain (remainder filled in from reference TRBV7-8 and TRBJ1-1): GAGVSQSPRYKVAKRGQDVALRCDPISGHVSLFWYQQALGQGPEFLTYFQNEAQLDKSGLPSDRFFAERPEGSVSTLKIQRTQQEDSAVYLCASSSTGARTEAFFGQGTRLTVV.

The chain recombines TRBV7-9 with TRBJ2-6; D is undetermined. CDR1 is SEHNR, CDR2 FQNEAQ, per germline (reference sequence). The V end lost 1 base, the J end lost 0 bases, and 4 bases lay between the germline ends. The CDR3 extends over 15 amino acids. CDR3 nucleotides: TGTGCCAGCAGCTTAGACATCTCTGGGGCCAACGTCCTGACTTTC. Its protein product is CASSLDISGANVLTF.

J is TRBJ1-2 and V is TRBV10-3; D is undetermined. V lost 8 bases, J lost 0 bases, and 10 bases lay in between. The CDR3 is 13 amino acids. The V gene's germline CDR1 is ENHRY and CDR2 SYGVKD. CDR3 amino acids: CAISANPNYGYTF. The CDR3 DNA follows: TGTGCCATCTCCGCGAACCCTAACTATGGCTACACCTTC.

This clone was recorded a few times. The chain joins TRBV19 to TRBJ1-5, with 7 bases matching TRBD1. The CDR3 extends over 15 amino acids. From germline, CDR1 is LNHDA and CDR2 SQIVND (reference sequence). The V segment lost 6 bases and the J segment 4 bases; nucleotides outside the gene matches: 9. CDR3 in DNA: TGTGCCAGTAGCCGACAGGGAGTGGGGAATCAGCCCCAGCATTTT. Its translation: CASSRQGVGNQPQHF.

The chain couples TRBV30 to TRBJ1-6; D remains unclear. Germline loops: CDR1 GTSNPN, CDR2 SVGIG (reference sequence). The CDR3 is 14 residues long. The CDR3 DNA sequence: TGTGCGTCGGAGGTTATTTCGGGAAACTCACCCCTCCACTTT. This sequence encodes CASEVISGNSPLHF.

The rearrangement joins TRBV18 to TRBJ1-1; D not certain. The CDR3 is 13 residues long. Per germline, CDR1 KGHSH and CDR2 LQKENI. V was cut by 5 bases and J by 8 bases, with 15 bases left in between. CDR3 sequence (DNA): TGTGCCAGCTCAAAGACACAGAATATGGAAGCTTTCTTT. It translates to CASSKTQNMEAFF.

The chain has TRBV12-2 and TRBJ2-7; TRBD2 reflects the table's D call only, with no check against the DNA. TRBV12-2 is labeled a pseudogene. The CDR3 sequence is 16 residues long. The CDR3 DNA sequence: TGTGCAAGTCGCTGGTCCGGGGAGCCGTGGTGGTACGAGCAGTACTTC. This encodes CASRWSGEPWWYEQYF.